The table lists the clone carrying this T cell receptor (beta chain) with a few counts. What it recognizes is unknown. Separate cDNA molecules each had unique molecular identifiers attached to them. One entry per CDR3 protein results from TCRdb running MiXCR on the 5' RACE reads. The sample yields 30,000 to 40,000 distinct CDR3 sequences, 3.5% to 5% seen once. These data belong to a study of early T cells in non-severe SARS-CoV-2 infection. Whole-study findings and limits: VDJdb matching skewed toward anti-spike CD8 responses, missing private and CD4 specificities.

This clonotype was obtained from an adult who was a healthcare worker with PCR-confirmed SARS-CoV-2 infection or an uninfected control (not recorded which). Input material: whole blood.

CDR3 coding DNA: TGTGCCAGCAGGGGGGCAGCATACAATGAGCAGTTCTTC. This translates into CASRGAAYNEQFF. The chain couples TRBV2 to TRBJ2-1; D might be TRBD1 (6 bases). Germline loops: CDR1 SNHLY, CDR2 FYNNEI. This CDR3 is built from 13 residues. Deletions cut 6 bases from V and 4 bases from J, with 10 bases between.